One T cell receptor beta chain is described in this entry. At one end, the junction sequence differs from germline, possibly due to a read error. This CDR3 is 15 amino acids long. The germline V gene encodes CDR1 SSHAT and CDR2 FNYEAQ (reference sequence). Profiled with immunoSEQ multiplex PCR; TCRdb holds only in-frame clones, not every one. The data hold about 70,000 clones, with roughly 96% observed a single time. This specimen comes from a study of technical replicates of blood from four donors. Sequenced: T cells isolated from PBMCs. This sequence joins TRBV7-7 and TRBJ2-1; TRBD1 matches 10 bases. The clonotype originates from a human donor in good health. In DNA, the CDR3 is TGTGCTAGCAGTCCGGACAGGGGGGTATCCAATGAGCAGTTCTTC. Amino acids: CASSPDRGVSNEQFF.